The 8 T cell receptor beta chains in this list originate from one sample, sequenced in a study of blood T cell repertoires in COVID-19. Profiling relied on immunoSEQ multiplex PCR, and the TCRdb table lists in-frame clones only, not all of them. The repertoire has tens of thousands of clones, 87% of them found once; the top ten carry around 15%. The specimen sequenced was peripheral blood. The receptors were sampled from a human donor with active COVID-19. The donor label of this sample is uncertain.

The chain is built from TRBV2 and TRBJ1-2; TRBD1 matches at 8 bases. Germline V gives CDR1 SNHLY, CDR2 FYNNEI. The CDR3 is 15 residues long. V lost 5 bases, J lost 4 bases, and 9 bases stayed unmatched. The DNA for the CDR3 is TGTGCCAGCAGTCCGGGACAGGCAATTGGCTATGGCTACACCTTC. Translation: CASSPGQAIGYGYTF.

V is TRBV19 and J is TRBJ2-6; no clear D. V lost 1 base, J lost 0 bases, and 4 bases lay in between. This CDR3 contains 15 residues. The germline V gene encodes CDR1 LNHDA and CDR2 SQIVND (reference sequence). The CDR3 DNA is TGTGCCAGTAGTATAGCCAACTCTGGGGCCAACGTCCTGACTTTC. Encoded protein: CASSIANSGANVLTF.

This chain joins TRBV18 and TRBJ2-5; weak D call: TRBD1 (6 bases). The germline gives CDR1 KGHSH, CDR2 LQKENI. This CDR3 spans 14 amino acids. V was cut by 4 bases and J by 0 bases, with 9 bases left in between. This chain's CDR3 is CASSQRGYQETQYF. The CDR3 DNA sequence: TGTGCCAGCTCACAGAGGGGGTACCAAGAGACCCAGTACTTC.

This chain links TRBV5-1 with TRBJ2-3; TRBD2 aligns across 10 bases. From germline, CDR1 is SGHRS and CDR2 YFSETQ. The CDR3 loop spans 16 amino acids. With V trimmed by 6 bases and J by 0 bases, 7 bases remained unmatched. The DNA of the CDR3 is TGCGCCAGCAAGAGAACTAGCGGGATTAGCACAGATACGCAGTATTTT. Protein product: CASKRTSGISTDTQYF.

The J gene is TRBJ1-2, the V gene TRBV6-5; D might be TRBD1 (5 bases). The CDR3 sequence is 13 residues long. The V and J ends lost 6 bases and 2 bases respectively, with 10 bases between them. Germline-derived CDR1 and CDR2 are MNHEY and SVGAGI. The CDR3 sequence is CASRGGVNYGYTF. The CDR3 bases are TGTGCCAGCAGGGGGGGGGTGAACTATGGCTACACCTTC.

The CDR3 DNA is TGTGCCAGCAGCTTACTCCTGACTAGCTTCGATGAGCAGTTCTTC. This codes for CASSLLLTSFDEQFF. This sequence joins TRBV13 and TRBJ2-1, with 7 positions matching TRBD2. The J segment lost 8 bases and the V segment lost 2 bases, leaving 9 bases of the junction unmatched. Germline CDR1 and CDR2: PRHDT and FYEKMQ (reference sequence). This CDR3 is built from 15 residues. Full variable domain (rest looked up from reference TRBV13 and TRBJ2-1): AAGVIQSPRHLIKEKRETATLKCYPIPRHDTVYWYQQGPGQDPQFLISFYEKMQSDKGSIPDRFSAQQFSDYHSELNMSSLELGDSALYFCASSLLLTSFDEQFFGPGTRLTVL.

The rearrangement uses TRBV6-5 and TRBJ1-4, with 7 bases aligning to TRBD1. The V and J ends lost 6 bases and 8 bases, in that order; junction bases with no gene match: 12. The germline V gene has CDR1 MNHEY and CDR2 SVGAGI. This CDR3 comprises 15 residues. The CDR3 nucleotides are TGTGCCAGCAGGGGGGCGCGACAGGGCAGGGAAAAACTGTTTTTT. The encoded protein is CASRGARQGREKLFF.

The chain recombines TRBV7-6 with TRBJ2-5; possibly TRBD1 for D (6 bases). The V gene lost 5 bases and the J gene lost 4 bases, with 14 bases spanning the gap. Germline V lookup: CDR1 SGHVS, CDR2 FNYEAQ. CDR3 length equals 14 residues. The CDR3 is CASSRSTGLETQYF. The CDR3 DNA is TGTGCCAGCAGCCGCTCGACAGGTTTAGAGACCCAGTACTTC.